The sequence of this T cell receptor (beta chain) was determined in a study of blood T cell repertoires in COVID-19. The wider study: From the United States, Italy and Spain came samples of acute and convalescent COVID-19. PBMCs, B-cell-depleted T cells, or T cells were the source of the cDNA or gDNA that made up the material.

Profiled with immunoSEQ multiplex PCR; TCRdb holds only in-frame clones, not every one. The sample shows over 150,000 clones, 85% to 90% of them seen only once. Followed longitudinally, the Seattle patients had been enrolled during active infection. CDR1 and CDR2 from the germline V gene are LNHDA and SQIVND (reference sequence). The CDR3 extends over 15 amino acids. V was trimmed by 6 bases and J by 4 bases, leaving 16 bases between them. The sequence was collected from a man aged 55 to 70 with COVID-19, enrolled during active disease. This chain links TRBV19 with TRBJ2-1; D is ambiguous. Sample: peripheral blood. The CDR3 protein is CASRPRRRPYNEQFF. In nucleotides, the CDR3 is TGTGCCAGTAGGCCACGCCGGCGGCCGTACAATGAGCAGTTCTTC.